Included here is one T cell receptor (beta chain) sequence, with context. This sample was taken from a study of cytomegalovirus exposure and HLA in healthy donors. V trimming: 4 bases; J trimming: 0 bases; junction bases outside the gene matches: 6. Per germline, CDR1 LNHNV and CDR2 YYDKDF (reference sequence). This CDR3 has 16 residues. With 60 Vbeta and 13 Jbeta primers, the PCR was carried out. Here immunoSEQ multiplex PCR was the method, and the copy in TCRdb shows in-frame clones only, minus some. The profile shows roughly 150,000 clones, 80% to 90% of them singletons. The clonotype originates from a woman aged 40 to 50 in good health and CMV-seropositive. Sequences were obtained from PBMCs. The rearrangement links TRBV15 to TRBJ2-1; 7 bases agree with TRBD2. The CDR3 DNA follows: TGTGCCACCAGCACCGGCGGGGGTTACTCCTACAATGAGCAGTTCTTC. Translation: CATSTGGGYSYNEQFF.